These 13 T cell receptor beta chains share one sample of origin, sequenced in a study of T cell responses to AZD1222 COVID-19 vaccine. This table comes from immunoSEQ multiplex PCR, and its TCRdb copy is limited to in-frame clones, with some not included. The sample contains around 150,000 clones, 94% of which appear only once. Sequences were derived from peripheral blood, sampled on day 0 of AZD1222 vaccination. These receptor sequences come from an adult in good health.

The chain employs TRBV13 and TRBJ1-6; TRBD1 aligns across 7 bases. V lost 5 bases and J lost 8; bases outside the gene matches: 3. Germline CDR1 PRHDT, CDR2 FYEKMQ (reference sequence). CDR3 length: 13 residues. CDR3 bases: TGTGCCAGCAGCCCCGACAGGGATTCACCCCTCCACTTT. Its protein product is CASSPDRDSPLHF.

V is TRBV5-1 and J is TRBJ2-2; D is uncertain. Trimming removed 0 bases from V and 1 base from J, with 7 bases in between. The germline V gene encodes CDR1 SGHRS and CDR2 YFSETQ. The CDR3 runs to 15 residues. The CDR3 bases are TGCGCCAGCAGCTTGGTTCTAGGGAACACCGGGGAGCTGTTTTTT. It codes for CASSLVLGNTGELFF.

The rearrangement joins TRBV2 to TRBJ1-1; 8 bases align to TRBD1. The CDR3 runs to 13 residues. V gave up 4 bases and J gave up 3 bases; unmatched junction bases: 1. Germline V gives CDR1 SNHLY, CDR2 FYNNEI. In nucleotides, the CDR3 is TGTGCCAGCAGTGGGGGACAGGACACTGAAGCTTTCTTT. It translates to CASSGGQDTEAFF.

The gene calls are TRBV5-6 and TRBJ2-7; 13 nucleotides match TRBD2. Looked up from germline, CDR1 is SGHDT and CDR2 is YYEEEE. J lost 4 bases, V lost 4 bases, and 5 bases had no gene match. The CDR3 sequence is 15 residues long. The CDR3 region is CASSLPGLAGYEQYV. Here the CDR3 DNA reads TGTGCCAGCAGCCTACCGGGACTAGCGGGGTACGAGCAGTACGTC.

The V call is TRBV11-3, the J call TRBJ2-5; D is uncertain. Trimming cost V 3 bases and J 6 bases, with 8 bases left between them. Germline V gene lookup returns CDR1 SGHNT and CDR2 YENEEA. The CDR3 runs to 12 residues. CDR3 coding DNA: TGTGCCAGCAGCTTGGACGGACAGACCCAGTACTTC. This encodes CASSLDGQTQYF.

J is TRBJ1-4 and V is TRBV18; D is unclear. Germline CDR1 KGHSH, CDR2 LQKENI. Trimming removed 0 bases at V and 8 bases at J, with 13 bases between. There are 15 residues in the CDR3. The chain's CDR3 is CASSPPAGESEKLFF. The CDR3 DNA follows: TGTGCCAGCTCACCACCGGCCGGGGAGAGCGAAAAACTGTTTTTT.

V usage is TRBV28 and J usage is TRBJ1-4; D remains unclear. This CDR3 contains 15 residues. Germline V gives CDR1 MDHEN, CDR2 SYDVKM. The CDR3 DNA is TGTGTCCGCCCCCCCCTACTACTAATTAATGAAAAACTGTTTTTT. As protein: CVRPPLLLINEKLFF.

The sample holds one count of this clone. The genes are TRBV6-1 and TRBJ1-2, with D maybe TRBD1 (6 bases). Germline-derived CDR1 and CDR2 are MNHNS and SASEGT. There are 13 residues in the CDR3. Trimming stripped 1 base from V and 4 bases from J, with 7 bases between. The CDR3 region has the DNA TGTGCCAGCAGTGAAGGGACAGTCTATGGCTACACCTTC. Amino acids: CASSEGTVYGYTF.

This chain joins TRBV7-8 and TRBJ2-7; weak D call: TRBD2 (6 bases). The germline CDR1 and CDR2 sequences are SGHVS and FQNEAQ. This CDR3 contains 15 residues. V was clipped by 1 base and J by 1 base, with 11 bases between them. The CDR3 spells CASSLVPGTSYEQYV. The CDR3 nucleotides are TGTGCCAGCAGCTTAGTCCCCGGGACTTCCTACGAGCAGTACGTC.

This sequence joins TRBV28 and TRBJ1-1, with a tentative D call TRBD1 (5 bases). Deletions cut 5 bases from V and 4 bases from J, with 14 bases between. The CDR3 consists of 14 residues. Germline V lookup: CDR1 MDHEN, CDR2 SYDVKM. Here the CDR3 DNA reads TGTGCCAGCAGTGCCGTGGGGGGAGGCACTGAAGCTTTCTTT. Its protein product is CASSAVGGGTEAFF. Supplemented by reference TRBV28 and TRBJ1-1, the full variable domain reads DVKVTQSSRYLVKRTGEKVFLECVQDMDHENMFWYRQDPGLGLRLIYFSYDVKMKEKGDIPEGYSVSREKKERFSLILESASTNQTSMYLCASSAVGGGTEAFFGQGTRLTVV.

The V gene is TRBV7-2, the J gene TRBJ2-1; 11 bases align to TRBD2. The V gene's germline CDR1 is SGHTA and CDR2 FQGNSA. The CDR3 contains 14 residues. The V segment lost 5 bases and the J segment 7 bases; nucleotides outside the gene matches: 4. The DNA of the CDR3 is TGTGCCAGCAGCGCGACTAGCGGGAATAATGAGCAGTTCTTC. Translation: CASSATSGNNEQFF.

CDR3 in amino acids: CASSRQGNTEAFF. The CDR3 nucleotides read TGTGCCAGCAGTCGACAGGGGAACACTGAAGCTTTCTTT. The chain is built from TRBV7-3 and TRBJ1-1; 7 bases are a match to TRBD1. Germline V gives CDR1 SGHTA, CDR2 FQGTGA. CDR3 size: 13 residues. V lost 6 bases and J lost 1; bases outside the gene matches: 2.

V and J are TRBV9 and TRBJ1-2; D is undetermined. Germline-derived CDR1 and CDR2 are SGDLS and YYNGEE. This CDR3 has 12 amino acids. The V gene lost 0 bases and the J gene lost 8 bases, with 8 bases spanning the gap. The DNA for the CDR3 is TGTGCCAGCAGCGTAGGAAGTGGGGGCTACACCTTC. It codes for CASSVGSGGYTF.